These 5 T cell receptor beta chains were all obtained from the same sample, sequenced in a study of identical twins' blood T cells. MiXCR, run by TCRdb on the 5' RACE reads, gives a single entry per CDR3 protein. Among around 380,000 distinct CDR3 sequences, 28% were seen once, and the ten largest hold 5.5% to 7%. The sequenced sample consisted of PBMCs. The receptors were sampled from a woman aged 18 to 55 in good health.

The J gene is TRBJ1-5, the V gene TRBV20-1; D perhaps matches TRBD1 (5 bases). The CDR3 runs 14 residues. CDR1 is DFQATT, CDR2 SNEGSKA, per germline (reference sequence). V gave up 2 bases and J gave up 5 bases, with 13 bases separating them. CDR3 sequence: CSARHRPSHQPQHF. The CDR3 DNA sequence: TGCAGTGCTAGACACAGGCCATCTCATCAGCCCCAGCATTTT.

The rearrangement uses TRBV10-3 and TRBJ1-1, with D tentatively TRBD1 (5 bases). Trimming pared 6 bases from V and 2 bases from J, leaving 10 bases between. CDR1 is ENHRY and CDR2 is SYGVKD in the germline V gene. The CDR3 consists of 13 residues. Written as DNA, the CDR3 is TGTGCCATCAGAAAGGGACTAAACACTGAAGCTTTCTTT. This codes for CAIRKGLNTEAFF.

This clonotype was counted a few times. This chain connects TRBV15 to TRBJ2-1; 7 nucleotides agree with TRBD2. Unmatched junction bases numbered 13, after V lost 0 bases and J lost 8 bases. CDR1 and CDR2 from the germline V gene are LNHNV and YYDKDF (reference sequence). The CDR3 contains 17 residues. CDR3 sequence: CATSRDPLRGRVDEQFF. The DNA of the CDR3 is TGTGCCACCAGCAGAGATCCTCTTCGGGGGAGGGTTGATGAGCAGTTCTTC.

The J gene is TRBJ2-1, the V gene TRBV10-3; D remains ambiguous. Germline CDR1 reads ENHRY; CDR2 reads SYGVKD. Trimming removed 4 bases at V and 8 bases at J, with 6 bases between. CDR3 length: 11 amino acids. This chain's CDR3 is CAISGLHEQFF. CDR3 nucleotides: TGTGCCATCAGTGGCTTGCATGAGCAGTTCTTC.

This chain joins TRBV7-2 and TRBJ1-2; D is undetermined. Germline V gives CDR1 SGHTA, CDR2 FQGNSA. The CDR3 is 12 residues long. V lost 4 bases and J lost 5, with 8 bases in between. The CDR3 nucleotides read TGTGCCAGCAGCTACGCCTCGTATGGCTACACCTTC. This gives the protein CASSYASYGYTF.